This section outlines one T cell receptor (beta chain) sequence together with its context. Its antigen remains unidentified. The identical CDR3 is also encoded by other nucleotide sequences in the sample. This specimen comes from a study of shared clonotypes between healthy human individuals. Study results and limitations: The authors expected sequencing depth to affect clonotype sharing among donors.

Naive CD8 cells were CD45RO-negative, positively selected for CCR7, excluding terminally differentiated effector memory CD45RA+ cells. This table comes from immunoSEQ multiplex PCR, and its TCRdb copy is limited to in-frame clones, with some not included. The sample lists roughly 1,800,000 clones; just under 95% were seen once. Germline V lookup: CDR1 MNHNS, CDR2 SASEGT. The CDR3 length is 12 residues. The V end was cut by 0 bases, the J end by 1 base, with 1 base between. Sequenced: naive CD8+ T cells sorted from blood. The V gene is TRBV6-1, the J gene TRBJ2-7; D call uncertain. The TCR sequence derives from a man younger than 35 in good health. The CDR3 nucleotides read TGTGCCAGCAGTGAAGCTTCCTACGAGCAGTACTTC. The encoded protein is CASSEASYEQYF.